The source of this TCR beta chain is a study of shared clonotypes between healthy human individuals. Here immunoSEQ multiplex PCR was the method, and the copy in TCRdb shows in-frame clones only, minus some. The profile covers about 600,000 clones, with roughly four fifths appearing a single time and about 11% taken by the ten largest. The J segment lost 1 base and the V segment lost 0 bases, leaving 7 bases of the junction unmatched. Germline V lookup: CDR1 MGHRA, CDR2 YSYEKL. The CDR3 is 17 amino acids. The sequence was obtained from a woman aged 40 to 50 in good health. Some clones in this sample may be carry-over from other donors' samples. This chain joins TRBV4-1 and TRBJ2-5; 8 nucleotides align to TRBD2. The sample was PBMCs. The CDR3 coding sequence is TGCGCCAGCAGCCAAGACCCGGGGGGGGGTATCCAAGAGACCCAGTACTTC. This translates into CASSQDPGGGIQETQYF.